Here is one T cell receptor (beta chain) with its context. The antigen remains unidentified. Single viable CD3+CD4+CD8-CD45RO+ cells were sorted as the memory CD4+ T cells. Serum IgG to CMV pp150, pp28, p38 and p52 defined serostatus. The sample belongs to a study of memory CD4+ T cells and cytomegalovirus serostatus. Study-wide results and limits: The CMV-associated TCR signature appears largely within the CD4+ memory repertoire. Median bootstrapped AUC for CMV status was approximately 0.96 originally, around 0.91 US-trained.

Germline V gives CDR1 SNHLY, CDR2 FYNNEI. The CDR3 has 13 amino acids. Trimming took off 7 bases at V and 0 bases at J, with 10 bases between the two ends. Authors' methods: Out-of-frame sequences were removed, leaving 2,204,828 distinct TCRbeta sequences. The table came from immunoSEQ multiplex PCR; TCRdb's copy has only in-frame clones and leaves some out. V and J calls and clone size are as listed in that table; D and trimming were resolved from the DNA. The data contain approximately 50,000 clones, about 73% of them seen just once; the ten biggest clones take up over 2%. The receptor was isolated from an adult in good health and CMV-seropositive. This chain uses TRBV2 with TRBJ2-7, with D tentatively TRBD2 (5 bases). Sequencing was performed on memory CD4+ T cells from blood. CDR3 protein: CASNGEGSYEQYF. CDR3 in DNA: TGTGCCAGCAACGGCGAGGGCTCCTACGAGCAGTACTTC. The whole variable domain, remainder taken from reference TRBV2 and TRBJ2-7, is EPEVTQTPSHQVTQMGQEVILRCVPISNHLYFYWYRQILGQKVEFLVSFYNNEISEKSEIFDDQFSVERPDGSNFTLKIRSTKLEDSAMYFCASNGEGSYEQYFGPGTRLTVT.